These 21 T cell receptor beta chains were sequenced from one sample in a study of T cells after somatic rescue of genetic block. Clones were read by immunoSEQ multiplex PCR, and TCRdb kept only the in-frame ones, dropping some. The sample includes roughly 11,000 clones, roughly 70% of them seen just once. The source material was peripheral blood mononuclear cells (PBMCs). The receptors shown here come from a boy between 5 and 17 years old.

This clone occurred a few times. The genes are TRBV6-5 and TRBJ1-1, with 8 positions matching TRBD1. V lost 2 bases and J lost 2; bases outside the gene matches: 7. The CDR3 is made up of 16 amino acids. Germline loops: CDR1 MNHEY, CDR2 SVGAGI. CDR3 sequence: CASSYSRQGRNTEAFF. As DNA, the CDR3 is TGTGCCAGCAGTTACAGTCGACAGGGGAGAAACACTGAAGCTTTCTTT.

V gene TRBV7-8 combines with J gene TRBJ1-6, with no clear D. V lost 4 bases and J 10 bases, leaving 14 bases between the germline ends. Germline loops: CDR1 SGHVS, CDR2 FQNEAQ. The CDR3 sequence is 14 residues long. CDR3 DNA sequence: TGTGCCAGCAGCTCCCTCTCCTTCTACTCACCCCTCCACTTT. Residues: CASSSLSFYSPLHF.

The genes are TRBV6-6 and TRBJ2-1, with D possibly matching TRBD2 (6 bases). Trimming stripped 5 bases from V and 5 bases from J, with 13 bases between. The germline V gene encodes CDR1 MNHNY and CDR2 SVGAGI (reference sequence). The CDR3 loop spans 14 amino acids. CDR3 sequence (DNA): TGTGCCAGCAGTGATTATAGCGGTCACAATGAGCAGTTCTTC. This codes for CASSDYSGHNEQFF.

The rearrangement links TRBV27 to TRBJ2-2, with D uncertain. Germline assignment: CDR1 MNHEY and CDR2 SMNVEV (reference sequence). Trimming took off 4 bases at V and 0 bases at J, with 15 bases between the two ends. CDR3 size: 17 residues. The CDR3 loop reads CASSSPPGGANTGELFF. As DNA, the CDR3 is TGTGCCAGCAGTTCCCCTCCTGGCGGAGCGAACACCGGGGAGCTGTTTTTT.

This chain connects TRBV28 to TRBJ1-1; maybe TRBD1 (6 bases). Between the trimmed V and J ends, which lost 4 bases and 11 bases, there was a span of 23 bases. Per the germline V gene, CDR1 is MDHEN and CDR2 is SYDVKM. This CDR3 spans 15 amino acids. CDR3 loop: CASSSILGDTTKAFF. In nucleotides, the CDR3 is TGTGCCAGCAGTTCGATACTGGGGGACACCACGAAGGCTTTCTTT.

Comment on this clone: Compared with germline, one end of the junction differs, possibly owing to a read error. The J gene is TRBJ1-3, the V gene TRBV9; no definite D call. The CDR3 covers 15 residues. Germline loops: CDR1 SGDLS, CDR2 YYNGEE. CDR3 sequence: CASSVDKSSGNTVYF. The DNA of the CDR3 is TGTGCCAGCAGCGTAGACAAAAGCTCTGGAAACACCGTATATTTT.

The V gene is TRBV7-9, the J gene TRBJ1-1; the D is unclear. The length of the CDR3 is 16 residues. V lost 2 bases, J lost 3 bases, and 16 bases lay in between. Germline V gene sequence: CDR1 SEHNR, CDR2 FQNEAQ (reference sequence). The CDR3 loop reads CASSLIVLVTHTEAFF. The CDR3 DNA reads as TGTGCCAGCAGCTTAATAGTGTTGGTGACTCACACTGAAGCTTTCTTT.

V gene TRBV27 combines with J gene TRBJ1-6; 7 bases line up with TRBD1. CDR1 is MNHEY and CDR2 is SMNVEV in the germline V gene (reference sequence). This CDR3 comprises 15 residues. The junction had 8 bases not matched to a gene; V was cut back by 5 bases and J by 7 bases. The DNA of the CDR3 is TGTGCCAGCAGTCCCCGACAGGGCGTAAATTCACCCCTCCACTTT. It encodes CASSPRQGVNSPLHF.

The chain couples TRBV5-1 to TRBJ2-3; D gene ambiguous. V dropped 4 bases and J dropped 6 bases, with 21 bases sitting between them. In germline, CDR1 is SGHRS, CDR2 YFSETQ. CDR3 length: 16 residues. CDR3 coding DNA: TGCGCCAGCAGCCGCCCTCTCTCCGTAGTGGAGGATACGCAGTATTTT. The encoded protein is CASSRPLSVVEDTQYF.

The chain uses TRBV6-5 and TRBJ1-6; D uncertain. Germline V gene data show CDR1 as MNHEY and CDR2 as SVGAGI. This CDR3 is 14 amino acids long. V lost 5 bases, J lost 8 bases, and 13 bases lay in between. CDR3 protein: CASSEVVRYSPLHF. The DNA of the CDR3 is TGTGCCAGCAGTGAAGTTGTCAGGTATTCACCCCTCCACTTT.

Concerning this clone: One junction end disagrees with the germline gene, perhaps due to a read error. J is TRBJ2-7 and V is TRBV5-1; D gene unclear. This CDR3 has 12 amino acids. Germline V gene sequence: CDR1 SGHRS, CDR2 YFSETQ. The CDR3 sequence: CATTGPPYEQYF. In DNA, the CDR3 is TGCGCCACCACCGGCCCCCCCTATGAGCAGTACTTC.

This rearrangement joins TRBV10-3 to TRBJ2-3; no clear D gene. Germline V gene data show CDR1 as ENHRY and CDR2 as SYGVKD. CDR3 length: 13 amino acids. V lost 6 bases and J lost 1, with 8 bases in between. The chain's CDR3 is CAISRLGTDTQYF. The CDR3, as DNA: TGTGCCATCAGCCGTTTGGGCACAGATACGCAGTATTTT.

The J gene is TRBJ2-1, the V gene TRBV5-1; perhaps TRBD1 as D (6 bases). The CDR3 covers 16 residues. V was pared by 3 bases and J by 9 bases, with 22 bases between. Germline assignment: CDR1 SGHRS and CDR2 YFSETQ. The CDR3 sequence is CASSWGDRLKGREQFF. As DNA, the CDR3 is TGCGCCAGCAGCTGGGGAGACAGGCTAAAAGGGCGTGAGCAGTTCTTC.

The chain recombines TRBV5-1 with TRBJ1-3; possibly TRBD1 for D (5 bases). Trimming took 1 base from V and 0 from J, leaving 14 bases between them. In germline, CDR1 is SGHRS, CDR2 YFSETQ. The CDR3 consists of 17 residues. In DNA, the CDR3 is TGCGCCAGCAGCTTGATTGACCAGGGAAGCTCTGGAAACACCATATATTTT. Its protein is CASSLIDQGSSGNTIYF. The full variable domain, completed using reference TRBV5-1 and TRBJ1-3, is KAGVTQTPRYLIKTRGQQVTLSCSPISGHRSVSWYQQTPGQGLQFLFEYFSETQRNKGNFPGRFSGRQFSNSRSEMNVSTLELGDSALYLCASSLIDQGSSGNTIYFGEGSWLTVV.

This sequence joins TRBV28 and TRBJ2-7; D possibly corresponds to TRBD2 (6 bases). The CDR3 is 14 amino acids. V gave up 7 bases and J gave up 7 bases, with 20 bases separating them. Germline V gene sequence: CDR1 MDHEN, CDR2 SYDVKM. The CDR3 spells CASTGTSWSREQYF. The CDR3 bases are TGTGCCAGCACCGGGACTTCGTGGTCTCGGGAGCAGTACTTC.

This clone has a handful of counts. This chain links TRBV19 with TRBJ2-1, with 8 positions matching TRBD2. The germline CDR1 and CDR2 sequences are LNHDA and SQIVND (reference sequence). The CDR3 is 16 amino acids. After removal of 3 bases from V and 3 bases from J, the junction contained 7 bases not matched to a gene. The CDR3 loop is CASSIEPGGYYNEQFF. CDR3 nucleotides: TGTGCCAGTAGTATCGAGCCGGGAGGGTACTACAATGAGCAGTTCTTC.

The V call is TRBV7-3, the J call TRBJ2-2, with D maybe TRBD1 (6 bases). CDR3 length: 16 residues. CDR1 and CDR2 (germline): SGHTA, FQGTGA. V was trimmed by 5 bases and J by 11 bases, leaving 24 bases between them. The CDR3: CASSPWTALSPKELFF. The CDR3 coding sequence is TGTGCCAGCAGCCCCTGGACAGCGCTTTCACCCAAAGAGCTGTTTTTT.

The count of this clone is one. V gene TRBV9 combines with J gene TRBJ2-7; D not resolved. Trimming left V 4 bases short and J 3 bases short, with 17 bases between. CDR3 length: 15 residues. Germline CDR1 is SGDLS and CDR2 is YYNGEE. The CDR3, as DNA: TGTGCCAGCAGCAAGTCGGAAGCCAACTACTACGAGCAGTACTTC. Its protein is CASSKSEANYYEQYF.

This chain joins TRBV4-1 and TRBJ1-3, with 7 bases aligning to TRBD1. The trim removed 4 bases at V and 5 bases at J, leaving 8 bases unmatched. This CDR3 region has 15 residues. The germline CDR1 and CDR2 sequences are MGHRA and YSYEKL. CDR3 amino acids: CASSRPGTDRNTIYF. CDR3 nucleotides: TGCGCCAGCAGCCGCCCCGGGACAGACAGAAACACCATATATTTT.

The chain recombines TRBV29-1 with TRBJ1-2, with D unresolved. Germline assignment: CDR1 SQVTM and CDR2 ANQGSEA. V shed 6 bases and J shed 3 bases, with 17 bases lying between them. The CDR3 contains 14 residues. The CDR3 DNA is TGCAGCGTCGCCGGAGAGCCCCGAGACTATGGCTACACCTTC. This encodes CSVAGEPRDYGYTF.

The rearrangement uses TRBV5-5 and TRBJ2-2; D call uncertain. Trimming took off 1 base at V and 2 bases at J, with 9 bases between the two ends. The V gene's germline CDR1 is SGHKS and CDR2 YYEKEE (reference sequence). The CDR3 is 15 residues long. The CDR3: CASSLFRTNTGELFF. The CDR3, as DNA: TGTGCCAGCAGCTTGTTTAGGACCAACACCGGGGAGCTGTTTTTT.